This T cell receptor beta chain derives from a study of blood T cells in healthy people across ages. Study-level points and caveats: No conclusive comparison of naive versus antigen-experienced cells was possible with unsorted PBMCs. The study found more naive CD4+ cells and higher diversity in long-lived than aged donors. Getting older went along with TCR beta diversity per million T cells dropping roughly linearly.

The germline CDR1 and CDR2 sequences are LGHNA and YSLEER. CDR3 size: 16 residues. The V and J ends lost 6 bases and 2 bases, in that order; junction bases with no gene match: 9. Peripheral blood was drawn, around 9.5 milliliters per donor. Primed by a sample-barcoded 5' primer and a J-beta primer mix, a second PCR proceeded for about 6 to 12 cycles. TCRdb itself ran the 5' RACE reads through MiXCR, one entry per CDR3 protein. The repertoire has about 600,000 distinct CDR3 sequences, around half of them found once; the top ten carry roughly 25%. About this clonotype itself: As yet, its antigen is unknown.

This clonotype was sampled from a man at least 80 years old in good health. The sequenced sample consisted of blood. The chain has TRBV4-3 and TRBJ2-5, with TRBD2 matching 10 bases. The CDR3 here is CASSKGLAGGQETQYF. CDR3 bases: TGCGCCAGCAGTAAAGGATTAGCGGGGGGTCAAGAGACCCAGTACTTC.